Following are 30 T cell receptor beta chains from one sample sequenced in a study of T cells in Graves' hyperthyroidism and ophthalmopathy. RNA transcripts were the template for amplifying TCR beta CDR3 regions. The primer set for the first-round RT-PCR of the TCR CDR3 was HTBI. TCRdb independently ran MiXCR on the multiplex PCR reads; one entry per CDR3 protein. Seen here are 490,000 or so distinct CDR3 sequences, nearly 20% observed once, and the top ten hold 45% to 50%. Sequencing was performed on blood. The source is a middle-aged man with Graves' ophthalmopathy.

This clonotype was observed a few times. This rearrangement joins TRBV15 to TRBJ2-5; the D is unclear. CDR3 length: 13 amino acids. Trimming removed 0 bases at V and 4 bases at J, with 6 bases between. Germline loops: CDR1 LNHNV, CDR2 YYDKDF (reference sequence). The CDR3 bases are TGTGCCACCAGCAGAGATCGAGGAGAGACCCAGTACTTC. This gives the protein CATSRDRGETQYF.

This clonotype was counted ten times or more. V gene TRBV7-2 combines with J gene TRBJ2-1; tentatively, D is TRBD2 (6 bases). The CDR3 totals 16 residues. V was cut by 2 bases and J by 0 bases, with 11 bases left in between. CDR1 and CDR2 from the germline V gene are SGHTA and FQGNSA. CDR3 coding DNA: TGTGCCAGCAGCTTAACCGGCGGGAACTCCTACAATGAGCAGTTCTTC. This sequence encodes CASSLTGGNSYNEQFF.

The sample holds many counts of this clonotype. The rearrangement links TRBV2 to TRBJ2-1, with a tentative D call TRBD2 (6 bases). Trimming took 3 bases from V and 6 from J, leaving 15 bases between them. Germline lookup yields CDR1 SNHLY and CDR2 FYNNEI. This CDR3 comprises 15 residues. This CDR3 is CASSDRQAGINEQFF. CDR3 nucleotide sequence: TGTGCCAGCAGTGATAGGCAGGCGGGGATCAATGAGCAGTTCTTC.

CDR3 residues: CASSSRQGNQPQHF. In DNA form, the CDR3 reads TGTGCCAGCAGTTCCCGACAGGGGAATCAGCCCCAGCATTTT. The V call is TRBV27, the J call TRBJ1-5, with 8 bases fitting TRBD1. V was clipped by 4 bases and J by 4 bases; unmatched bases: 3. This CDR3 spans 14 amino acids. The germline CDR1 and CDR2 sequences are MNHEY and SMNVEV (reference sequence).

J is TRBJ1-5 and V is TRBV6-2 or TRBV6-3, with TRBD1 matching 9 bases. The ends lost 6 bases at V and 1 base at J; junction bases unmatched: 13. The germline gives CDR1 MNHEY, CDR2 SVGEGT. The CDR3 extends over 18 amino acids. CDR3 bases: TGTGCCAGCAGCAAACCCGGAGGGACAGGGTTAAGCAATCAGCCCCAGCATTTT. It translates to CASSKPGGTGLSNQPQHF.

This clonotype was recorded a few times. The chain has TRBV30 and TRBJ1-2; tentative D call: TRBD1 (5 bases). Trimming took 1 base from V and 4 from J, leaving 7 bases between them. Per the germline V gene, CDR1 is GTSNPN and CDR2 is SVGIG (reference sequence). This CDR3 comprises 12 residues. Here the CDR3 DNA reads TGTGCCTGGAGTGGGGGGTCCTATGGCTACACCTTC. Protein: CAWSGGSYGYTF. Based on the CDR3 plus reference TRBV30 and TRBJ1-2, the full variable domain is SQTIHQWPATLVQPVGSPLSLECTVEGTSNPNLYWYRQAAGRGLQLLFYSVGIGQISSEVPQNLSASRPQDRQFILSSKKLLLSDSGFYLCAWSGGSYGYTFGSGTRLTVV.

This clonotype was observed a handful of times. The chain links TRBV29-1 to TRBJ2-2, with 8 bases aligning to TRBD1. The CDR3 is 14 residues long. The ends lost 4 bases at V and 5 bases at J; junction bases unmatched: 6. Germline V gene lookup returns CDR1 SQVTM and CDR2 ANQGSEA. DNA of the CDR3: TGCAGCGTTGCGGGGACAGGAGGGACCGGGGAGCTGTTTTTT. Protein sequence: CSVAGTGGTGELFF.

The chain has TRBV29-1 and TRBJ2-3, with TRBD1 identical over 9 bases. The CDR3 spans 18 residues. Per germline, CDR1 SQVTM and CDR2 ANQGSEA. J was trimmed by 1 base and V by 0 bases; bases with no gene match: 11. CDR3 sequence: CSVEDPLEQGARTDTQYF. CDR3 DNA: TGCAGCGTTGAAGATCCCCTCGAACAGGGGGCTCGCACAGATACGCAGTATTTT.

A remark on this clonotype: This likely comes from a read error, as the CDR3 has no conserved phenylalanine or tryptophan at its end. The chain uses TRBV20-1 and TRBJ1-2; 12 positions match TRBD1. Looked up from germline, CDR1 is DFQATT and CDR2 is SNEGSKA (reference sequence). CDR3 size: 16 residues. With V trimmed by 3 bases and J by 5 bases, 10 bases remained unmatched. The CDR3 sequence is CSARPGQGAARYGYTL. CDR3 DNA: TGCAGTGCTAGGCCGGGACAGGGGGCCGCCCGGTATGGCTACACCCTC.

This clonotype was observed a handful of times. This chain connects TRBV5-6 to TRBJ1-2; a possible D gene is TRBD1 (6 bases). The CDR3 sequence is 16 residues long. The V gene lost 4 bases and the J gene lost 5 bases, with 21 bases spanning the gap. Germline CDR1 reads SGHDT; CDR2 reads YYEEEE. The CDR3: CASSPGPNRESYGYTF. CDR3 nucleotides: TGTGCCAGCAGCCCTGGACCTAACAGGGAGAGTTATGGCTACACCTTC.

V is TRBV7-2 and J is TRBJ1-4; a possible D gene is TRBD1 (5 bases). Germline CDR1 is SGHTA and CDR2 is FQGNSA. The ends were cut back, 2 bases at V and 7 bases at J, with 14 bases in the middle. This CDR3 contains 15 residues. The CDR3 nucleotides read TGTGCCAGCAGCTTACAGGGTATAAAAATTGAAAAACTGTTTTTT. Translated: CASSLQGIKIEKLFF.

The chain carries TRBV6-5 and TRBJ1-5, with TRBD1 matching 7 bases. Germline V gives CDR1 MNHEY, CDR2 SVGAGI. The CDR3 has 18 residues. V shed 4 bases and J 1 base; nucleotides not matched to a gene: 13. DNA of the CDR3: TGTGCCAGCAGTTCTGGGGCAGGGGGTGTTATAAGCAATCAGCCCCAGCATTTT. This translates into CASSSGAGGVISNQPQHF.

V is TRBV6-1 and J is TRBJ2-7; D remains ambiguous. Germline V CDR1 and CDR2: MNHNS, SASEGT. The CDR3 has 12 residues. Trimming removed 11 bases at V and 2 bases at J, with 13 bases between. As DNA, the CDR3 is TGTGCCGTCAACCTAGGGACCTACGAGCAGTACTTC. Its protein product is CAVNLGTYEQYF.

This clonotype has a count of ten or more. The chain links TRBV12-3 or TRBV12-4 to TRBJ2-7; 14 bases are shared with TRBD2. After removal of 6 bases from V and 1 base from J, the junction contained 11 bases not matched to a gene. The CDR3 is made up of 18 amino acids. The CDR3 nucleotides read TGTGCCAGCAGACTACTCCCGGGACTAGCGGGAGATTCCTACGAGCAGTACTTC. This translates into CASRLLPGLAGDSYEQYF.

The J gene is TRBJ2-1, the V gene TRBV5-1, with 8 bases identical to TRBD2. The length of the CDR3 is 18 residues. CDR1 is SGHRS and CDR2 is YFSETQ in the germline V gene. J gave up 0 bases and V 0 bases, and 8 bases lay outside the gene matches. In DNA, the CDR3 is TGCGCCAGCAGCTTGGCCAACCAGCGGGGGAGCTCCTACAATGAGCAGTTCTTC. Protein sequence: CASSLANQRGSSYNEQFF.

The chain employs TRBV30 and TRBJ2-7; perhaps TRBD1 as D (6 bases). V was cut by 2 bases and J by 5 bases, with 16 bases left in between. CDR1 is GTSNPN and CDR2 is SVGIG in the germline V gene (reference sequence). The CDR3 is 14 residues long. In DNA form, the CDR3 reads TGTGCCTGGAGTAGGGGGACCGCTGGCCACGAGCAGTACTTC. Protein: CAWSRGTAGHEQYF. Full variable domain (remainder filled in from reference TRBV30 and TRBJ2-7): SQTIHQWPATLVQPVGSPLSLECTVEGTSNPNLYWYRQAAGRGLQLLFYSVGIGQISSEVPQNLSASRPQDRQFILSSKKLLLSDSGFYLCAWSRGTAGHEQYFGPGTRLTVT.

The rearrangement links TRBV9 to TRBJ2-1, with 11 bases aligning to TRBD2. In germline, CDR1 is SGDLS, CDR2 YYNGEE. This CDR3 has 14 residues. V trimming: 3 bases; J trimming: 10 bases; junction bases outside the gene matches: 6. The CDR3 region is CASSGGTSGQEQFF. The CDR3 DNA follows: TGTGCCAGCAGCGGGGGGACTAGCGGACAGGAGCAGTTCTTC.

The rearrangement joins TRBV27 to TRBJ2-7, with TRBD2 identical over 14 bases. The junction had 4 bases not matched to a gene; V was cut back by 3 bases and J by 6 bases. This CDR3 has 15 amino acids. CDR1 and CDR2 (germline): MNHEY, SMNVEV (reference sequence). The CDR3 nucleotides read TGTGCCAGCAGTTTGGGACTAGCGGGAGTGAGCGAGCAGTACTTC. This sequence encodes CASSLGLAGVSEQYF.

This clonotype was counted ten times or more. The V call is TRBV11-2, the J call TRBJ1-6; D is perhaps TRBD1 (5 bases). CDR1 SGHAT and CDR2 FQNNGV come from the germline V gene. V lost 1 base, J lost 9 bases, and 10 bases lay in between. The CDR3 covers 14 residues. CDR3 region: CASSLGLGASPLHF. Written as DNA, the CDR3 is TGTGCCAGCAGCTTAGGATTAGGGGCTTCACCCCTCCACTTT. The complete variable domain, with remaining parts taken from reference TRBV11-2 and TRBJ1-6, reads EAGVAQSPRYKIIEKRQSVAFWCNPISGHATLYWYQQILGQGPKLLIQFQNNGVVDDSQLPKDRFSAERLKGVDSTLKIQPAKLEDSAVYLCASSLGLGASPLHFGNGTRLTVT.

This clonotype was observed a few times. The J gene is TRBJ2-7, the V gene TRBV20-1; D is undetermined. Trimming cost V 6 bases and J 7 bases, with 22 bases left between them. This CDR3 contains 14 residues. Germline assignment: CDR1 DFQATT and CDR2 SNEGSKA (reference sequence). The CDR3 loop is CSASSPPPRREQYF. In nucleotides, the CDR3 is TGCAGTGCCTCCAGCCCCCCCCCTCGTCGGGAGCAGTACTTC.

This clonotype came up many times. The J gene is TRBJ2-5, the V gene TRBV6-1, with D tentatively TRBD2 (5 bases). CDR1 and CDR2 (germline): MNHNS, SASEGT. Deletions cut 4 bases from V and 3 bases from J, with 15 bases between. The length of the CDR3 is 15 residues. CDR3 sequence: CASSAGLRIEETQYF. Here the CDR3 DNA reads TGTGCCAGCAGTGCCGGACTCAGAATCGAAGAGACCCAGTACTTC.

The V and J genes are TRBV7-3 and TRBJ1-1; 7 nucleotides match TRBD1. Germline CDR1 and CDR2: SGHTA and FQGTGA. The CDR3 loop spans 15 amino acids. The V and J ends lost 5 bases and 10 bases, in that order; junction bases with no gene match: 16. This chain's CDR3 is CASSPRQRQGLGAFF. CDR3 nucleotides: TGTGCCAGCAGCCCGCGCCAAAGACAGGGTCTGGGAGCTTTCTTT.

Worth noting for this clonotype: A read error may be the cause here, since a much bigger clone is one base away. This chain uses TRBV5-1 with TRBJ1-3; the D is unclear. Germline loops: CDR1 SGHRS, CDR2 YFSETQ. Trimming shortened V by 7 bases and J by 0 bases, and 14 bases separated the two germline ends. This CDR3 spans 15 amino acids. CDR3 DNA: TGCGCCAGCGGCCCTAGGAGCAGCTCTGGAAACACCATATATTTT. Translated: CASGPRSSSGNTIYF.

Here the CDR3 reads CSAREGGMGLAELAGPLETQYF. The CDR3 DNA is TGCAGTGCTAGAGAGGGGGGCATGGGACTAGCGGAATTGGCGGGTCCCTTGGAGACCCAGTACTTC. V gene TRBV20-1 combines with J gene TRBJ2-5; TRBD2 matches at 11 bases. Germline V gene lookup returns CDR1 DFQATT and CDR2 SNEGSKA (reference sequence). CDR3 length equals 22 residues. V was clipped by 0 bases and J by 5 bases; unmatched bases: 26.

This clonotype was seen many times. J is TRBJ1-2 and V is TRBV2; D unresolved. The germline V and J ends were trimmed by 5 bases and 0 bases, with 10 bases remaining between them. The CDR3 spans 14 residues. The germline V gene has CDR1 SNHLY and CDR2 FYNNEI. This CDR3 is CASSHSVSNYGYTF. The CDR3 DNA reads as TGTGCCAGCAGTCACAGCGTCTCTAACTATGGCTACACCTTC.

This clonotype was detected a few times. DNA of the CDR3: TGTGCCAGCCAGACAGGGTCCTACGAGCAGTACTTC. Its protein product is CASQTGSYEQYF. This sequence joins TRBV10-3 and TRBJ2-7, with TRBD1 identical over 7 bases. CDR3 length: 12 amino acids. The germline V gene has CDR1 ENHRY and CDR2 SYGVKD. V was pared by 10 bases and J by 1 base, with 4 bases of the junction left unmatched.

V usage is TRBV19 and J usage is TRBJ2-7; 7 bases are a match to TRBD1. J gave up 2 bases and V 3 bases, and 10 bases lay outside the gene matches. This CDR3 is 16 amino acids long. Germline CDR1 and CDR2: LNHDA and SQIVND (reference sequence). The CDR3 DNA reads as TGTGCCAGTAGTATGAAGACAGGGCTCACGCCCTACGAGCAGTACTTC. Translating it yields CASSMKTGLTPYEQYF.

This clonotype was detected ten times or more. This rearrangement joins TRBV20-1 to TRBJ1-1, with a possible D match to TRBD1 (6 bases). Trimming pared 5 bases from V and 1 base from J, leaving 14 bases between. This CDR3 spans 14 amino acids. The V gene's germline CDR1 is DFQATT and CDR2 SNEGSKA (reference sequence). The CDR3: CSAGGRGPNTEAFF. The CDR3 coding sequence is TGCAGTGCTGGGGGTCGGGGGCCGAACACTGAAGCTTTCTTT.

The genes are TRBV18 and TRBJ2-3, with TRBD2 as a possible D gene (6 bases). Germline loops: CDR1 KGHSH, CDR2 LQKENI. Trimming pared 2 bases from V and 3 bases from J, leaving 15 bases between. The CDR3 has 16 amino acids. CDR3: CASSPGPGGWTDTQYF. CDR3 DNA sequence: TGTGCCAGCTCACCAGGGCCCGGGGGTTGGACAGATACGCAGTATTTT.

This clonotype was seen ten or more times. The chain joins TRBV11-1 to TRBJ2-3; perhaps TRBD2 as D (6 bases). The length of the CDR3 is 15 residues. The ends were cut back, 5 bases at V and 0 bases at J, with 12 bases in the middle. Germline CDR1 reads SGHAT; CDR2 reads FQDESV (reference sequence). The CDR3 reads CASSPGTLSTDTQYF. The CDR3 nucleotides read TGTGCCAGCAGCCCCGGGACTCTGAGCACAGATACGCAGTATTTT. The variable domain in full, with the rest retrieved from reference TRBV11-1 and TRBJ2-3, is EAEVAQSPRYKITEKSQAVAFWCDPISGHATLYWYRQILGQGPELLVQFQDESVVDDSQLPKDRFSAERLKGVDSTLKIQPAELGDSAMYLCASSPGTLSTDTQYFGPGTRLTVL.